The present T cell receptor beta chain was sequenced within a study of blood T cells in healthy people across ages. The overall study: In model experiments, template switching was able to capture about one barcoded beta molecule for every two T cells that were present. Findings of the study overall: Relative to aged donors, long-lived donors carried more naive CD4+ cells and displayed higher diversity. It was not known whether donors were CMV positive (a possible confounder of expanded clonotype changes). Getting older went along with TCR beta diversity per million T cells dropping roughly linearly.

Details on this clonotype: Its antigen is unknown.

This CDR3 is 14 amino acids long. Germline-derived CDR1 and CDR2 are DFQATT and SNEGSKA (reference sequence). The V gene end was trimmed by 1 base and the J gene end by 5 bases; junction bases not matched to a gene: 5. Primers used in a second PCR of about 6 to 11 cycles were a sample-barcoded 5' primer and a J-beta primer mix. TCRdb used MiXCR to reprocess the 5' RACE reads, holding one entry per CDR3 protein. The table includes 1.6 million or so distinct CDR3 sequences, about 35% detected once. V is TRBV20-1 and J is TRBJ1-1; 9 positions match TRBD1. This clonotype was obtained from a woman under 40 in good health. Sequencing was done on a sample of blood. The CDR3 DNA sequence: TGCAGTGCTAGAGTGGGACAGGGAGGGACTGAAGCTTTCTTT. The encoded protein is CSARVGQGGTEAFF.